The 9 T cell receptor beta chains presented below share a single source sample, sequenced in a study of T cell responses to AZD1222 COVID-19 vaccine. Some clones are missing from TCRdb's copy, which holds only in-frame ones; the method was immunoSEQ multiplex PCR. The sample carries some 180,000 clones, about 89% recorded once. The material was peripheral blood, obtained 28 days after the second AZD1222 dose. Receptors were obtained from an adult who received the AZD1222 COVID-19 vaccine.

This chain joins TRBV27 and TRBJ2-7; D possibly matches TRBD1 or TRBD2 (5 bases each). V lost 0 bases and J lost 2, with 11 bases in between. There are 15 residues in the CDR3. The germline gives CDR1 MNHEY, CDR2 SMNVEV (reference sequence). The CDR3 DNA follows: TGTGCCAGCAGTTTATCGGAGGCAGGGCCCTACGAGCAGTACTTC. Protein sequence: CASSLSEAGPYEQYF.

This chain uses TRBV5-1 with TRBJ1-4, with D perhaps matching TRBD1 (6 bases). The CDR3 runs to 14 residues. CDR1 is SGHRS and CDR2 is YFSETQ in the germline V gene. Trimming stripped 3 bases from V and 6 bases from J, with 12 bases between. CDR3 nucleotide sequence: TGCGCCAGCAGCTCCCAGGGGCCCCATGAAAAACTGTTTTTT. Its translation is CASSSQGPHEKLFF.

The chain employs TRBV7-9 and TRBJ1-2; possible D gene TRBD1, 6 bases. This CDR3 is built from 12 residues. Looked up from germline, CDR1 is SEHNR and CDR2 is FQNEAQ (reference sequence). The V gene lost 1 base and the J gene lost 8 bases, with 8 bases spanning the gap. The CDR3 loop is CASSLDRAGYTF. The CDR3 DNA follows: TGTGCCAGCAGCTTAGACAGGGCGGGCTACACCTTC. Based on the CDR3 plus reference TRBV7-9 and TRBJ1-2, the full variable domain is DTGVSQNPRHKITKRGQNVTFRCDPISEHNRLYWYRQTLGQGPEFLTYFQNEAQLEKSRLLSDRFSAERPKGSFSTLEIQRTEQGDSAMYLCASSLDRAGYTFGSGTRLTVV.

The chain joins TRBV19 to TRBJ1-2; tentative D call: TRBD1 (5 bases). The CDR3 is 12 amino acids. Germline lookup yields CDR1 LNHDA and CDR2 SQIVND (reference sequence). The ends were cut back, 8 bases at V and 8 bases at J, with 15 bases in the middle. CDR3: CASSGGVKGYTF. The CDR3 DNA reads TGTGCCAGTTCTGGAGGGGTGAAGGGCTACACCTTC.

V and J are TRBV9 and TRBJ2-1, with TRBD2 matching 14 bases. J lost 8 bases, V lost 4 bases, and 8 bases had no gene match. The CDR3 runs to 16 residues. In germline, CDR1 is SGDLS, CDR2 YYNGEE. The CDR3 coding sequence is TGTGCCAGCAGCACCAGACTAGCGGGGGGGCCTTATGAGCAGTTCTTC. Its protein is CASSTRLAGGPYEQFF.

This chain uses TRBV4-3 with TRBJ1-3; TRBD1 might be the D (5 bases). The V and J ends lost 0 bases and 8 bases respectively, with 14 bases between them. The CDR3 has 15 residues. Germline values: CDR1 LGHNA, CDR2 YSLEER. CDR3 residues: CASSQDHRFRDTIYF. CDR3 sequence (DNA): TGCGCCAGCAGCCAAGATCACAGGTTTAGAGACACCATATATTTT.

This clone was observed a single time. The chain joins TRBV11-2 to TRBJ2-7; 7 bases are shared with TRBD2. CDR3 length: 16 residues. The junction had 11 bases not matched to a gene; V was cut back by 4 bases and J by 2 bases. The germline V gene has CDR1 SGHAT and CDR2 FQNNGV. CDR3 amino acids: CASSWGRRERTYEQYF. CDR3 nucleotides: TGTGCCAGCAGCTGGGGCCGGCGGGAGCGGACCTACGAGCAGTACTTC.

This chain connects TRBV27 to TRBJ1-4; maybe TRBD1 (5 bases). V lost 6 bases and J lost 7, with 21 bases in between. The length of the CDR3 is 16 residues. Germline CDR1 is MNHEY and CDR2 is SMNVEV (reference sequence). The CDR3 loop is CASSPLGGKEGEKLFF. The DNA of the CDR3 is TGTGCCAGCAGCCCCCTGGGGGGGAAGGAGGGTGAAAAACTGTTTTTT.

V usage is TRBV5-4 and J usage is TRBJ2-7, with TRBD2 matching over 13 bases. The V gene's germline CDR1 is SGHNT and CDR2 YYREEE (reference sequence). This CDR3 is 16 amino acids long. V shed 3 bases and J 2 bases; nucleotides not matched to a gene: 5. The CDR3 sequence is CASSSTSGGPPYEQYF. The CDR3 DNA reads TGTGCCAGCAGCTCGACTAGCGGGGGGCCCCCCTACGAGCAGTACTTC. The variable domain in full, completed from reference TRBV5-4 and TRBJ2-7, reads ETGVTQSPTHLIKTRGQQVTLRCSSQSGHNTVSWYQQALGQGPQFIFQYYREEENGRGNFPPRFSGLQFPNYSSELNVNALELDDSALYLCASSSTSGGPPYEQYFGPGTRLTVT.